These 11 T cell receptor beta chains came from one sample sequenced in a study of patients and donors after allogeneic stem cell transplantation. TCRdb reprocessed the RT-PCR reads with MiXCR, giving one entry per CDR3 protein. Counted here are tens of thousands of distinct CDR3 sequences, under 7.5% occurring once; the ten biggest clones make up about 32%. What was sequenced was blood, either unsorted or a sorted T cell fraction (not recorded which). The source is a human donor who was either an allogeneic HSCT recipient or a stem cell or donor lymphocyte infusion donor (not recorded which). It is not recorded whose cells these are; they may come from a transplant donor.

Many counts were recorded for this clonotype. This chain links TRBV27 with TRBJ1-5; no clear D gene. The CDR3 runs to 16 residues. Germline CDR1 is MNHEY and CDR2 is SMNVEV (reference sequence). Trimming stripped 0 bases from V and 2 bases from J, with 11 bases between. The CDR3, as DNA: TGTGCCAGCAGTTTATCGAGGCAGTGGGGCAATCAGCCCCAGCATTTT. Its translation is CASSLSRQWGNQPQHF.

This clonotype has more than one count but fewer than ten. A much larger clonotype is one base distant, so this may be a read error. CDR3 coding DNA: TGCGCCAGCAGCTTGACTTTAGTTAGGGCAGACGAAAAAAACATTCAGTACTTC. It translates to CASSLTLVRADEKNIQYF. The chain uses TRBV5-1 and TRBJ2-4, with D unclear. Germline CDR1 SGHRS, CDR2 YFSETQ. V was trimmed by 1 base and J by 4 bases, leaving 21 bases between them. CDR3 length equals 18 residues.

This clonotype was picked up many times. J is TRBJ2-7 and V is TRBV30; D possibly corresponds to TRBD2 (5 bases). There are 15 residues in the CDR3. Germline assignment: CDR1 GTSNPN and CDR2 SVGIG (reference sequence). The ends were cut back, 2 bases at V and 6 bases at J, with 20 bases in the middle. The CDR3: CAWSPRTVDPSEQYF. In DNA form, the CDR3 reads TGTGCCTGGAGTCCCAGGACTGTCGACCCCTCCGAGCAGTACTTC.

A few counts support this clonotype. The chain has TRBV3-1 and TRBJ2-7; D possibly corresponds to TRBD2 (6 bases). The CDR3 consists of 14 residues. Germline-derived CDR1 and CDR2 are LGHDT and YNNKEL (reference sequence). Deletions cut 4 bases from V and 9 bases from J, with 19 bases between. DNA for the CDR3: TGTGCCAGCAGCCTAGCGGCGGCAGGACCTGGGCAGTACTTC. This codes for CASSLAAAGPGQYF.

This clonotype was counted many times. The genes are TRBV4-2 and TRBJ2-1, with 10 bases matching TRBD1. The CDR3 is 16 residues long. Germline V gene sequence: CDR1 LGHNA, CDR2 YNFKEQ. V trimming: 1 base; J trimming: 8 bases; junction bases outside the gene matches: 8. The CDR3 is CASSQAWGQGKDEQFF. DNA for the CDR3: TGTGCCAGCAGCCAAGCGTGGGGACAGGGGAAGGATGAGCAGTTCTTC.

By share, this clonotype counts as medium-sized. V usage is TRBV29-1 and J usage is TRBJ1-1; the D is unclear. This CDR3 region has 14 residues. Germline CDR1 SQVTM, CDR2 ANQGSEA. Trimming removed 6 bases from V and 2 bases from J, with 16 bases in between. CDR3 sequence reads: CSVTPAGGNTEAFF. DNA of the CDR3: TGCAGCGTCACGCCTGCCGGAGGAAACACTGAAGCTTTCTTT.

The chain employs TRBV28 and TRBJ1-2; D is undetermined. CDR3 length: 14 residues. V lost 4 bases and J 7 bases, leaving 16 bases between the germline ends. The V gene's germline CDR1 is MDHEN and CDR2 SYDVKM. The CDR3 nucleotides are TGTGCCAGCAGTTCCACCGGGCTCCTCACTGGCTACACCTTC. Translating it yields CASSSTGLLTGYTF.

This chain connects TRBV24-1 to TRBJ2-3, with a tentative D call TRBD1 (5 bases). The length of the CDR3 is 16 residues. V was trimmed by 9 bases and J by 2 bases, leaving 20 bases between them. The germline V gene has CDR1 KGHDR and CDR2 SFDVKD. The CDR3 bases are TGTGCCACCCCTAGGGGTACACCCGAACACACAGATACGCAGTATTTT. This gives the protein CATPRGTPEHTDTQYF.

This clonotype has at least ten counts. The rearrangement links TRBV4-2 to TRBJ2-7; 7 bases are shared with TRBD2. Germline V gene lookup returns CDR1 LGHNA and CDR2 YNFKEQ. J was trimmed by 3 bases and V by 0 bases; bases with no gene match: 5. This CDR3 is 15 amino acids long. The CDR3 sequence: CASSQDGTTFYEQYF. The CDR3 DNA sequence: TGTGCCAGCAGCCAAGACGGGACTACTTTCTACGAGCAGTACTTC.

The chain has TRBV4-3 and TRBJ2-7; possible D gene TRBD2, 5 bases. Trimming took 3 bases from V and 0 from J, leaving 9 bases between them. Germline loops: CDR1 LGHNA, CDR2 YSLEER. This CDR3 has 14 residues. CDR3 amino acids: CASSQDSSSYEQYF. The CDR3 nucleotides read TGCGCCAGCAGCCAGGACTCCAGCTCCTACGAGCAGTACTTC.

In this sample, this clonotype is medium-sized. The V call is TRBV5-1, the J call TRBJ1-2, with 7 positions matching TRBD1. With V trimmed by 0 bases and J by 8 bases, 13 bases remained unmatched. Per germline, CDR1 SGHRS and CDR2 YFSETQ. The CDR3 extends over 16 amino acids. As DNA, the CDR3 is TGCGCCAGCAGCTTGGAACCCCCCCCAGGGGGGGACGGCTACACCTTC. It specifies CASSLEPPPGGDGYTF. The full variable domain, in which reference TRBV5-1 and TRBJ1-2 provide the parts outside the CDR3, is KAGVTQTPRYLIKTRGQQVTLSCSPISGHRSVSWYQQTPGQGLQFLFEYFSETQRNKGNFPGRFSGRQFSNSRSEMNVSTLELGDSALYLCASSLEPPPGGDGYTFGSGTRLTVV.